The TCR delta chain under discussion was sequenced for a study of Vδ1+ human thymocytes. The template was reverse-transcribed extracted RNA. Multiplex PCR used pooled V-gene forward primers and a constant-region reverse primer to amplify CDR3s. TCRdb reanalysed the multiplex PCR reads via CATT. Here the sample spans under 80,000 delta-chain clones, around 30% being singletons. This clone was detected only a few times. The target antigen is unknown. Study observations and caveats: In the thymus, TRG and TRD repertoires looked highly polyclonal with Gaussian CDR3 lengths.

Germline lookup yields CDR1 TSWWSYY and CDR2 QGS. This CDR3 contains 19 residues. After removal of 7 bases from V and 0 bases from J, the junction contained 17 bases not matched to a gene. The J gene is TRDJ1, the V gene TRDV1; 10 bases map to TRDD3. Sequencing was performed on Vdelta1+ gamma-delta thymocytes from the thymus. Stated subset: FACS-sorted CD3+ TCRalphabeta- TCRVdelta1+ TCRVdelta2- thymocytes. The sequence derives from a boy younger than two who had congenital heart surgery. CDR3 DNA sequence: TGTGCTCTTGCGATTCCTGGCTACTGGGGGATTACGTACACCGATAAACTCATCTTT. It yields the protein CALAIPGYWGITYTDKLIF.